This T cell receptor beta chain came from a study of blood T cell repertoires in COVID-19. Study at large: Both acute and convalescent COVID-19 samples were obtained from the United States, Italy and Spain. Sources were T cells, B-cell-depleted T cells, or PBMCs; the material itself was cDNA or gDNA.

The assay was immunoSEQ multiplex PCR, and TCRdb's table has in-frame clones only and misses some. The sample lists 25,000 to 30,000 clones, approximately 87% occurring once. The CDR3 covers 15 residues. J gave up 4 bases and V 8 bases, and 7 bases lay outside the gene matches. Germline-derived CDR1 and CDR2 are SGHTA and FQGNSA. The V call is TRBV7-2, the J call TRBJ2-3; 12 bases match TRBD2. Sequenced: peripheral blood. The source is a human donor in a cohort sampled during active COVID-19. For the CDR3, the DNA is TGTGCCAGCCTTCGGACTAGCGGGGTCCCAGATACGCAGTATTTT. It specifies CASLRTSGVPDTQYF.